The 19 T cell receptor beta chains below were found in one sample sequenced in a study of blood T cells in healthy people across ages. The use of a sample-barcoded 5' primer and a J-beta primer mix characterized a second PCR of roughly 6 to 11 cycles. TCRdb itself ran the 5' RACE reads through MiXCR, one entry per CDR3 protein. Of a few hundred thousand distinct CDR3 sequences listed, roughly a quarter are singletons. The data also belong to a second study, concerning T cells of mothers and their children.

Material for sequencing was blood. The origin of the receptors is a boy between 2 and 10 years old in good health.

This sequence joins TRBV2 and TRBJ1-1; 7 nucleotides line up with TRBD1. The V gene's germline CDR1 is SNHLY and CDR2 FYNNEI. Trimming took 8 bases from V and 0 from J; bases not matched to a gene: 12. This CDR3 region has 16 residues. The CDR3 here is CASSRQGRRVNTEAFF. CDR3 DNA sequence: TGTGCCAGCTCACGACAGGGTAGAAGGGTGAACACTGAAGCTTTCTTT.

This chain connects TRBV6-1 to TRBJ2-1; a possible D gene is TRBD2 (7 bases). Trimming left V 6 bases short and J 5 bases short, with 17 bases between. The CDR3 contains 15 residues. CDR1 is MNHNS and CDR2 is SASEGT in the germline V gene. This chain's CDR3 is CASRLAGADNNEQFF. CDR3 nucleotides: TGTGCCAGCAGGCTGGCGGGGGCCGATAACAATGAGCAGTTCTTC.

Only a few counts were recorded for this clonotype. This sequence joins TRBV4-3 and TRBJ2-2; TRBD2 matches at 7 bases. Germline V gene data show CDR1 as LGHNA and CDR2 as YSLEER. V shed 0 bases, J shed 4 bases, and the junction held 5 bases outside the gene matches. CDR3 length: 16 amino acids. This CDR3 reads CASSQDEGRGTGELFF. CDR3 sequence (DNA): TGCGCCAGCAGCCAAGATGAGGGGAGGGGCACCGGGGAGCTGTTTTTT.

The chain is built from TRBV15 and TRBJ2-2; 7 bases agree with TRBD1. The germline V gene encodes CDR1 LNHNV and CDR2 YYDKDF (reference sequence). V lost 5 bases, J lost 0 bases, and 3 bases stayed unmatched. The CDR3 totals 15 residues. The CDR3 region is CATSRGGPNTGELFF. The CDR3 DNA sequence: TGTGCCACCAGCCGAGGGGGCCCGAACACCGGGGAGCTGTTTTTT.

A note on this clonotype: At one end the junction does not follow the germline gene, possibly because of a read error. This chain connects TRBV29-1 to TRBJ1-1, with 8 bases matching TRBD1. The CDR3 spans 12 residues. Germline assignment: CDR1 SQVTM and CDR2 ANQGSEA. The DNA for the CDR3 is TGCAGCGTTTCAGGGGGCAACACTGAAGCCCTCTTT. The encoded protein is CSVSGGNTEALF.

The genes are TRBV6-2 or TRBV6-3 and TRBJ2-5; no clear D. Germline V gene lookup returns CDR1 MNHEY and CDR2 SVGEGT. The germline V and J ends were trimmed by 7 bases and 1 base, with 10 bases remaining between them. This CDR3 has 13 residues. The CDR3 sequence is CASNTQSQETQYF. The CDR3 DNA sequence: TGTGCCAGCAACACACAAAGCCAAGAGACCCAGTACTTC.

This chain uses TRBV10-2 with TRBJ2-4, with 12 bases lining up with TRBD2. Germline CDR1 is WSHSY and CDR2 is SAAADI. The CDR3 runs 16 residues. Germline trimming cut 5 bases from V and 8 bases from J; bases unmatched to any gene: 10. For the CDR3, the DNA is TGCGCCAGCAGTCCGGAGCTAGCGGGAGGGAAAGACATTCAGTACTTC. It translates to CASSPELAGGKDIQYF.

The rearrangement uses TRBV7-6 and TRBJ2-5; D unresolved. Germline CDR1 is SGHVS and CDR2 is FNYEAQ. The CDR3 consists of 14 residues. The V and J ends lost 2 bases and 7 bases respectively, with 14 bases between them. The CDR3: CASSLFGQEVTQYF. The CDR3 DNA follows: TGTGCCAGCAGCTTATTCGGGCAGGAAGTGACCCAGTACTTC.

The CDR3 protein is CASSHLLGHRDSYNEQFF. The CDR3 DNA sequence: TGTGCCAGCAGCCATCTCCTCGGACACCGAGACTCCTACAATGAGCAGTTCTTC. The chain has TRBV3-1 and TRBJ2-1; possible D gene TRBD1, 5 bases. Germline CDR1 reads LGHDT; CDR2 reads YNNKEL (reference sequence). Trimming pared 3 bases from V and 0 bases from J, leaving 18 bases between. The CDR3 consists of 18 residues.

The rearrangement links TRBV20-1 to TRBJ2-5; 7 nucleotides line up with TRBD2. This CDR3 region has 15 residues. Germline CDR1 reads DFQATT; CDR2 reads SNEGSKA (reference sequence). V was clipped by 0 bases and J by 4 bases; unmatched bases: 8. CDR3 nucleotides: TGCAGTGCTAGAGATTGGGGGGAGGGCCGAGAGACCCAGTACTTC. Translated: CSARDWGEGRETQYF.

The V and J genes are TRBV29-1 and TRBJ2-7; either TRBD1 or TRBD2 may fit D (5 bases each). Between the trimmed V and J ends, which lost 4 bases and 2 bases, there was a span of 15 bases. CDR1 is SQVTM, CDR2 ANQGSEA, per germline. This CDR3 has 14 amino acids. The CDR3 sequence is CSVADWDGPYEQYF. The CDR3 coding sequence is TGCAGCGTTGCCGATTGGGACGGCCCCTACGAGCAGTACTTC.

The genes are TRBV27 and TRBJ1-2; possible D gene TRBD1, 5 bases. The length of the CDR3 is 15 residues. Germline loops: CDR1 MNHEY, CDR2 SMNVEV (reference sequence). The V end lost 2 bases, the J end lost 4 bases, and 14 bases lay between the germline ends. The CDR3 nucleotides read TGTGCCAGCAGTTTAACCCGGGGGAACCCCTATGGCTACACCTTC. It specifies CASSLTRGNPYGYTF.

This clonotype was seen a handful of times. The V call is TRBV6-5, the J call TRBJ1-2; 9 nucleotides agree with TRBD1. The germline V gene encodes CDR1 MNHEY and CDR2 SVGAGI. The CDR3 is made up of 15 amino acids. J lost 4 bases, V lost 4 bases, and 7 bases had no gene match. CDR3 region: CASSFGQGRTYGYTF. The CDR3 coding sequence is TGTGCCAGCAGTTTCGGACAGGGGAGAACCTATGGCTACACCTTC.

This clonotype was found a few times. This rearrangement joins TRBV14 to TRBJ2-7; D call uncertain. Looked up from germline, CDR1 is SGHDN and CDR2 is FVKESK. Trimming shortened V by 7 bases and J by 7 bases, and 17 bases separated the two germline ends. The CDR3 loop spans 13 amino acids. The DNA for the CDR3 is TGTGCCAGCATCGGTAAGGGCGGAATGGAGCAGTACTTC. Residues: CASIGKGGMEQYF.

V is TRBV6-5 and J is TRBJ1-2; D perhaps matches TRBD1 (5 bases). The CDR3 extends over 15 amino acids. The V end was cut by 0 bases, the J end by 4 bases, with 12 bases between. Germline assignment: CDR1 MNHEY and CDR2 SVGAGI. The CDR3 sequence is CASSYSGTNPYGYTF. The CDR3, as DNA: TGTGCCAGCAGTTACTCAGGGACCAACCCCTATGGCTACACCTTC.

CDR3 amino acids: CASSLTPGVSYYEQYF. Written as DNA, the CDR3 is TGTGCCAGCAGTTTAACCCCAGGGGTTAGCTATTACGAGCAGTACTTC. This sequence joins TRBV27 and TRBJ2-7; possibly TRBD1 for D (6 bases). The germline V and J ends were trimmed by 2 bases and 4 bases, with 18 bases remaining between them. The CDR3 covers 16 residues. Germline CDR1 is MNHEY and CDR2 is SMNVEV (reference sequence).

This clonotype was recorded a few times. The chain has TRBV20-1 and TRBJ1-5, with D maybe TRBD1 (6 bases). Trimming took 3 bases from V and 1 from J, leaving 10 bases between them. The CDR3 sequence is 14 residues long. Per the germline V gene, CDR1 is DFQATT and CDR2 is SNEGSKA (reference sequence). The CDR3 coding sequence is TGCAGTGCTAGCAGGGGAGTAAGCAATCAGCCCCAGCATTTT. This codes for CSASRGVSNQPQHF.

This clonotype was observed a few times. The rearrangement joins TRBV10-3 to TRBJ2-5, with 8 bases fitting TRBD2. Near its end, the DNA agrees better with TRBJ2-1, so the J call may be wrong. The germline CDR1 and CDR2 sequences are ENHRY and SYGVKD. The CDR3 runs to 14 residues. CDR3 amino acids: CAISEGLAFNEQFF. The CDR3 coding sequence is TGTGCCATCAGTGAGGGACTAGCATTTAATGAGCAGTTCTTC.

The chain joins TRBV21-1 to TRBJ2-7; the listed D gene, TRBD1, was not tested against the DNA. TRBV21-1 is a documented pseudogene. There are 14 residues in the CDR3. The CDR3 protein is CASSKEQGANEQYF. The CDR3 coding sequence is TGTGCCAGCAGCAAAGAACAGGGGGCGAACGAGCAGTACTTC.